Each of the 26 T cell receptor beta chains below was sequenced from the same sample in a study of cytotoxic CD8 clonotypes in ibrutinib-treated CLL. Sequencing was performed with immunoSEQ multiplex PCR; in TCRdb, only in-frame clones are kept and a portion is missing. The sample consists of around 130,000 clones, around four fifths of them appearing once. This specimen was PBMCs, taken after 24 months of ibrutinib treatment. Receptor source: a human donor with chronic lymphocytic leukemia.

V usage is TRBV5-1 and J usage is TRBJ2-1, with 9 bases aligning to TRBD1. Trimming cost V 2 bases and J 4 bases; bases outside gene matches: 4. Germline CDR1 and CDR2: SGHRS and YFSETQ. The CDR3 length is 15 residues. The CDR3 sequence: CASSLRQGGYNEQFF. For the CDR3, the DNA is TGCGCCAGCAGCTTAAGACAGGGGGGTTACAATGAGCAGTTCTTC.

The chain joins TRBV21-1 to TRBJ2-5; the DNA was not compared with TRBD2, the D call given in the table. TRBV21-1 is recorded as a pseudogene. The CDR3 spans 16 residues. The CDR3 region is CASSLTSGGLCETQYF. The CDR3 nucleotides are TGTGCCAGCAGCCTCACTAGCGGGGGCTTGTGTGAGACCCAGTACTTC.

This chain joins TRBV7-2 and TRBJ2-2, with D tentatively TRBD2 (6 bases). The CDR3 extends over 15 amino acids. Trimming left V 1 base short and J 5 bases short, with 11 bases between. CDR1 is SGHTA and CDR2 is FQGNSA in the germline V gene. As DNA, the CDR3 is TGTGCCAGCAGCTTAGGTTTGAGCGGGACCGGGGAGCTGTTTTTT. It codes for CASSLGLSGTGELFF.

The CDR3 sequence is CSVRTGPNTGELFF. CDR3 coding DNA: TGCAGCGTTAGGACAGGGCCGAACACCGGGGAGCTGTTTTTT. V usage is TRBV29-1 and J usage is TRBJ2-2, with 8 bases aligning to TRBD1. V shed 5 bases and J 0 bases; nucleotides not matched to a gene: 2. This CDR3 comprises 14 residues. Germline CDR1 and CDR2: SQVTM and ANQGSEA.

This clone was detected only a few times. This chain connects TRBV6-6 to TRBJ1-1; the match to TRBD1 covers 9 bases. Germline V gives CDR1 MNHNY, CDR2 SVGAGI (reference sequence). This CDR3 contains 14 residues. The V segment lost 6 bases and the J segment 6 bases; nucleotides outside the gene matches: 8. The CDR3 region has the DNA TGTGCCAGCAGCCCCGGGACAGGGTTGTCTGAAGCTTTCTTT. This sequence encodes CASSPGTGLSEAFF.

The rearrangement joins TRBV27 to TRBJ2-7, with a possible D match to TRBD1 (5 bases). Trimming pared 6 bases from V and 4 bases from J, leaving 10 bases between. Germline V CDR1 and CDR2: MNHEY, SMNVEV (reference sequence). The CDR3 consists of 12 residues. The chain's CDR3 is CASRRGIYEQYF. CDR3 bases: TGTGCCAGCAGAAGGGGAATTTACGAGCAGTACTTC.

V usage is TRBV6-5 and J usage is TRBJ1-2; 7 nucleotides match TRBD1. The germline gives CDR1 MNHEY, CDR2 SVGAGI. This CDR3 comprises 13 residues. V lost 6 bases and J lost 4; bases outside the gene matches: 5. CDR3 nucleotides: TGTGCCAGCAGCTGGGGACAGCGCTATGGCTACACCTTC. This translates into CASSWGQRYGYTF.

The chain links TRBV19 to TRBJ1-1; D is undetermined. CDR3 length: 16 residues. V was clipped by 4 bases and J by 3 bases, with 18 bases between them. Germline lookup yields CDR1 LNHDA and CDR2 SQIVND (reference sequence). CDR3 amino acids: CASSTIEFRSDTEAFF. CDR3 coding DNA: TGTGCCAGTAGTACGATTGAGTTTAGGTCCGACACTGAAGCTTTCTTT.

This chain joins TRBV7-2 and TRBJ2-1; 14 bases map to TRBD2. Germline V lookup: CDR1 SGHTA, CDR2 FQGNSA. Trimming took 5 bases from V and 4 from J; bases not matched to a gene: 4. The CDR3 has 16 residues. The chain's CDR3 is CASSGTSGGAYNEQFF. The CDR3 DNA follows: TGTGCCAGCAGCGGGACTAGCGGGGGAGCTTACAATGAGCAGTTCTTC. Looking up the rest from reference TRBV7-2 and TRBJ2-1 gives the full variable domain: GAGVSQSPSNKVTEKGKDVELRCDPISGHTALYWYRQSLGQGLEFLIYFQGNSAPDKSGLPSDRFSAERTGGSVSTLTIQRTQQEDSAVYLCASSGTSGGAYNEQFFGPGTRLTVL.

The V call is TRBV10-3, the J call TRBJ2-2; a possible D gene is TRBD1 (6 bases). Germline V gene sequence: CDR1 ENHRY, CDR2 SYGVKD. The CDR3 covers 17 residues. Between the trimmed V and J ends, which lost 0 bases and 6 bases, there was a span of 17 bases. The CDR3 loop reads CAISESHTGRRAGELFF. The CDR3 DNA sequence: TGTGCCATCAGTGAGTCTCATACAGGGAGAAGAGCCGGGGAGCTGTTTTTT.

The CDR3 coding sequence is TGTGCCAGCAGCTCGACAGTTTATCAGCCCCAGCATTTT. Translating it yields CASSSTVYQPQHF. This chain links TRBV11-2 with TRBJ1-5; D is perhaps TRBD1 (5 bases). CDR3 length equals 13 residues. Trimming pared 4 bases from V and 5 bases from J, leaving 9 bases between. Germline CDR1 and CDR2: SGHAT and FQNNGV.

The rearrangement links TRBV5-1 to TRBJ1-3, with D unresolved. Germline V gene data show CDR1 as SGHRS and CDR2 as YFSETQ. Trimming removed 0 bases at V and 3 bases at J, with 7 bases between. The CDR3 extends over 14 amino acids. In nucleotides, the CDR3 is TGCGCCAGCAGCTTGGCTACACTTGGAAACACCATATATTTT. Protein sequence: CASSLATLGNTIYF.

This clone was found a few times. This chain links TRBV12-5 with TRBJ2-7; D perhaps matches TRBD2 (7 bases). Germline V gene lookup returns CDR1 LGHNT and CDR2 FRNRAP. The CDR3 is 14 amino acids. Here the CDR3 reads CATTIMGGLYEQYF. The CDR3 nucleotides read TGTGCCACAACCATCATGGGGGGGCTCTACGAGCAGTACTTC.

The V and J genes are TRBV11-2 and TRBJ1-5; D not resolved. V lost 1 base, J lost 0 bases, and 4 bases lay in between. Germline V gene sequence: CDR1 SGHAT, CDR2 FQNNGV. This CDR3 is built from 14 residues. The DNA of the CDR3 is TGTGCCAGCAGCTTAGGGATTAGCAATCAGCCCCAGCATTTT. It translates to CASSLGISNQPQHF.

The V call is TRBV7-2, the J call TRBJ1-1; tentatively, D is TRBD1 (6 bases). CDR3 size: 18 residues. V shed 1 base and J shed 1 base, with 19 bases lying between them. Per the germline V gene, CDR1 is SGHTA and CDR2 is FQGNSA. The CDR3 sequence is CASSLGAFGGLPNTEAFF. The CDR3 nucleotides are TGTGCCAGCAGCTTAGGTGCTTTTGGGGGGCTGCCGAACACTGAAGCTTTCTTT.

The V gene is TRBV19, the J gene TRBJ1-3, with D tentatively TRBD1 (5 bases). The V and J ends lost 2 bases and 0 bases respectively, with 11 bases between them. The germline V gene has CDR1 LNHDA and CDR2 SQIVND (reference sequence). The CDR3 covers 16 residues. CDR3 DNA sequence: TGTGCCAGTAGTATAAGGCACAGGAGCTCTGGAAACACCATATATTTT. It is translated as CASSIRHRSSGNTIYF. The entire variable domain, with the rest obtained from reference TRBV19 and TRBJ1-3, is as follows: DGGITQSPKYLFRKEGQNVTLSCEQNLNHDAMYWYRQDPGQGLRLIYYSQIVNDFQKGDIAEGYSVSREKKESFPLTVTSAQKNPTAFYLCASSIRHRSSGNTIYFGEGSWLTVV.

This sequence joins TRBV7-2 and TRBJ2-2, with 7 bases identical to TRBD1. Germline V CDR1 and CDR2: SGHTA, FQGNSA. The CDR3 has 15 amino acids. Losses at the gene ends were 3 bases for V and 7 bases for J; bases not matched to a gene: 8. CDR3 residues: CASSFAGTEGGELFF. CDR3 DNA: TGTGCCAGCAGCTTCGCCGGGACAGAGGGCGGGGAGCTGTTTTTT.

The chain carries TRBV2 and TRBJ2-7; D remains unclear. The CDR3 totals 13 residues. CDR1 and CDR2 from the germline V gene are SNHLY and FYNNEI. Between the trimmed V and J ends, which lost 8 bases and 5 bases, there was a span of 16 bases. The CDR3, as DNA: TGTGCCAGCGACCGACGCCTCGTCGACGAGCAGTACTTC. Amino acids: CASDRRLVDEQYF.

The rearrangement uses TRBV14 and TRBJ2-7, with D perhaps being TRBD1 or TRBD2 (6 bases each). Per the germline V gene, CDR1 is SGHDN and CDR2 is FVKESK. This CDR3 is 13 amino acids long. Trimming removed 0 bases from V and 7 bases from J, with 10 bases in between. Here the CDR3 reads CASSQDRGREQYF. CDR3 coding DNA: TGTGCCAGCAGCCAAGATCGGGGGCGTGAGCAGTACTTC.

This clone appeared once. The chain links TRBV11-2 to TRBJ1-2; no clear D. CDR3 length: 16 residues. V was cut by 3 bases and J by 0 bases, with 14 bases left in between. CDR1 and CDR2 (germline): SGHAT, FQNNGV. In nucleotides, the CDR3 is TGTGCCAGCAGCTTCTCGGTACGGACGGCTAACTATGGCTACACCTTC. Residues: CASSFSVRTANYGYTF.

The V and J genes are TRBV7-2 and TRBJ1-1; D is undetermined. The CDR3 sequence is 15 residues long. Germline-derived CDR1 and CDR2 are SGHTA and FQGNSA. Trimming removed 5 bases from V and 0 bases from J, with 13 bases in between. CDR3 sequence (DNA): TGTGCCAGCAGCGAGATCAAGGCCCTGAACACTGAAGCTTTCTTT. Its protein is CASSEIKALNTEAFF.

The V call is TRBV5-1, the J call TRBJ2-7; a possible D gene is TRBD1 (6 bases). The V gene's germline CDR1 is SGHRS and CDR2 YFSETQ. This CDR3 is 15 amino acids long. Trimming stripped 3 bases from V and 4 bases from J, with 17 bases between. The CDR3 here is CASSYGGGQRYEQYF. CDR3 DNA sequence: TGCGCCAGCAGCTATGGCGGCGGACAGAGATACGAGCAGTACTTC.

The chain has TRBV9 and TRBJ2-3, with 8 bases lining up with TRBD2. This CDR3 has 17 amino acids. Losses at the gene ends were 0 bases for V and 3 bases for J; bases not matched to a gene: 9. Per the germline V gene, CDR1 is SGDLS and CDR2 is YYNGEE. The CDR3 DNA reads TGTGCCAGCAGCGTAGGTTTGTCGGGGGGGCTGACAGATACGCAGTATTTT. Its protein is CASSVGLSGGLTDTQYF.

This chain connects TRBV5-8 to TRBJ1-5, with D hard to call. The V and J ends lost 4 bases and 9 bases respectively, with 8 bases between them. Germline CDR1 and CDR2: SGHTS and YDEGEE. The length of the CDR3 is 11 residues. The DNA for the CDR3 is TGTGCCAGCAGCCGTCTGGGGCCCCAGCATTTT. Translation: CASSRLGPQHF. Full variable domain (rest looked up from reference TRBV5-8 and TRBJ1-5): EAGVTQSPTHLIKTRGQQATLRCSPISGHTSVYWYQQALGLGLQFLLWYDEGEERNRGNFPPRFSGRQFPNYSSELNVNALELEDSALYLCASSRLGPQHFGDGTRLSIL.

The genes are TRBV7-9 and TRBJ1-3; TRBD1 is a possible D gene (6 bases). V was clipped by 5 bases and J by 4 bases, with 15 bases between them. This CDR3 is built from 15 residues. Germline V gene lookup returns CDR1 SEHNR and CDR2 FQNEAQ (reference sequence). In DNA, the CDR3 is TGTGCCAGCAGCCTTGGGGGGGCAAGCGGAAACACCATATATTTT. This translates into CASSLGGASGNTIYF.

J is TRBJ2-3 and V is TRBV6-5; D uncertain. V lost 3 bases and J lost 0, with 4 bases in between. CDR1 is MNHEY, CDR2 SVGAGI, per germline. The CDR3 consists of 13 residues. The CDR3 sequence is CASSYTSTDTQYF. The CDR3 coding sequence is TGTGCCAGCAGTTATACTAGCACAGATACGCAGTATTTT.